One sample yielded the 3 T cell receptor beta chains listed below, sequenced in a study of vaccination effects on CD4 cells after COVID-19. It was after approximately 11 days of culture that CD4+ T cells were isolated. Each participant received a vaccine that was either BNT162b2 or mRNA-1273, given as two doses. Measured with immunoSEQ multiplex PCR; TCRdb has only the in-frame clones, and not every one. The sample yields around 49,000 clones, 72% seen once. The antigens of these receptors remain unknown. Source: CD4+ T cells from PBMCs cultured without peptide, taken after COVID-19 vaccination. These receptors all come from a human donor who received a COVID-19 vaccine.

The V call is TRBV6-6, the J call TRBJ1-1, with D perhaps TRBD1 (5 bases). Trimming left V 5 bases short and J 1 base short, with 11 bases between. Per the germline V gene, CDR1 is MNHNY and CDR2 is SVGAGI (reference sequence). The CDR3 runs to 14 residues. The DNA for the CDR3 is TGTGCCAGCAGTATAGACAGACAGAACACTGAAGCTTTCTTT. The encoded protein is CASSIDRQNTEAFF.

This chain connects TRBV5-1 to TRBJ2-2; D perhaps matches TRBD1 (5 bases). The germline gives CDR1 SGHRS, CDR2 YFSETQ. There are 15 residues in the CDR3. The V gene lost 4 bases and the J gene lost 4 bases, with 14 bases spanning the gap. CDR3 region: CASSLNTRGTGELFF. The DNA for the CDR3 is TGCGCCAGCAGCCTGAACACAAGGGGCACCGGGGAGCTGTTTTTT.

The genes are TRBV5-4 and TRBJ2-7; 8 bases fit TRBD1. Trimming cost V 3 bases and J 2 bases; bases outside gene matches: 10. Per germline, CDR1 SGHNT and CDR2 YYREEE (reference sequence). This CDR3 comprises 16 residues. CDR3 region: CASSSPPGQVPYEQYF. The CDR3 DNA is TGTGCCAGCAGCTCTCCCCCGGGACAGGTGCCCTACGAGCAGTACTTC.